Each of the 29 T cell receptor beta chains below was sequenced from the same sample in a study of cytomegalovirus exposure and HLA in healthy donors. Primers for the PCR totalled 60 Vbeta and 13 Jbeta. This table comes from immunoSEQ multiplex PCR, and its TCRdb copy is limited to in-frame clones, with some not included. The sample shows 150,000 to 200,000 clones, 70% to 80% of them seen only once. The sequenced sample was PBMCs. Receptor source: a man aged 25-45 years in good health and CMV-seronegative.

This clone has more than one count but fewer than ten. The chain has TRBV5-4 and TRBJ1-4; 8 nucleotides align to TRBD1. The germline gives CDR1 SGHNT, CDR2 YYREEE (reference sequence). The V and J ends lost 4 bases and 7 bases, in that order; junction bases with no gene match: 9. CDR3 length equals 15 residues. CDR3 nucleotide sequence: TGTGCCAGCAGCCCGGAGACAGGGGTGGGTGAAAAACTGTTTTTT. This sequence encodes CASSPETGVGEKLFF.

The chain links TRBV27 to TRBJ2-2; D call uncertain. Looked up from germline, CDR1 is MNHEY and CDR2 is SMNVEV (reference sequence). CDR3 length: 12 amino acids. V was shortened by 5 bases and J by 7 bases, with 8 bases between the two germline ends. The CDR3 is CASSRVNGELFF. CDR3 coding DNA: TGTGCCAGCAGTCGGGTTAACGGGGAGCTGTTTTTT.

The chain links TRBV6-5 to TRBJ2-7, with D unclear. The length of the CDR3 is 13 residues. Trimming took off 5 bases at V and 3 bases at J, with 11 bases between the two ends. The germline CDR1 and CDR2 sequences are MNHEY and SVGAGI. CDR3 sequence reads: CASSPPPYYEQYF. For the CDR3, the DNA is TGTGCCAGCAGTCCCCCCCCGTACTACGAGCAGTACTTC.

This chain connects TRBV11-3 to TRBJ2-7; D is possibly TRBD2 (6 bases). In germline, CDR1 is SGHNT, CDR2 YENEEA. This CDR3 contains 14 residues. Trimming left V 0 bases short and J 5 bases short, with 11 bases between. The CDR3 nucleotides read TGTGCCAGCAGCTTAGACGGGAGTAAAGACGAGCAGTACTTC. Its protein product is CASSLDGSKDEQYF.

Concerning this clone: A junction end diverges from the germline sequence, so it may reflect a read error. The CDR3 is CASSLEGQYEQYF. In DNA, the CDR3 is TGTGCTAGCAGCTTAGAGGGGCAGTACGAGCAGTACTTC. J is TRBJ2-7 and V is TRBV7-7, with D perhaps assigned TRBD1 or TRBD2 (5 bases each). This CDR3 is 13 amino acids long. Germline CDR1 and CDR2: SSHAT and FNYEAQ (reference sequence).

CDR3 sequence reads: CASSLGRSELSGNTIYF. In DNA, the CDR3 is TGTGCCAGCAGCTTAGGGAGGAGCGAACTCTCTGGAAACACCATATATTTT. The chain has TRBV11-2 and TRBJ1-3; no clear D. Germline loops: CDR1 SGHAT, CDR2 FQNNGV. The CDR3 runs 17 residues. V dropped 1 base and J dropped 0 bases, with 13 bases sitting between them.

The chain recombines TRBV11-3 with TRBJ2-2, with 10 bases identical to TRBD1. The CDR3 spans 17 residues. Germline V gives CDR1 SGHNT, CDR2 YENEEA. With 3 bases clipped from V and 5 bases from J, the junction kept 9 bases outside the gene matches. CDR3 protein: CASSFVPTGGRTGELFF. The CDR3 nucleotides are TGTGCCAGCAGCTTTGTTCCGACAGGGGGCAGGACCGGGGAGCTGTTTTTT.

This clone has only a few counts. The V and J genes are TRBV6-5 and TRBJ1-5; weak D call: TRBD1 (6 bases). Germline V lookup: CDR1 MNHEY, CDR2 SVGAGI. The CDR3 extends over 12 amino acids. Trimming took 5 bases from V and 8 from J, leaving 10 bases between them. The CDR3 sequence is CASSTQGKPQHF. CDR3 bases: TGTGCCAGCAGTACACAGGGAAAGCCCCAGCATTTT.

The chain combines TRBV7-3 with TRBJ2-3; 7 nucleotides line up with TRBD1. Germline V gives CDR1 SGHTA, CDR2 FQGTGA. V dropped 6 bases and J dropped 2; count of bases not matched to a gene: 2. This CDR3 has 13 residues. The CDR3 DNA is TGTGCCAGCAGTGGGACAGCCACAGATACGCAGTATTTT. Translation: CASSGTATDTQYF.

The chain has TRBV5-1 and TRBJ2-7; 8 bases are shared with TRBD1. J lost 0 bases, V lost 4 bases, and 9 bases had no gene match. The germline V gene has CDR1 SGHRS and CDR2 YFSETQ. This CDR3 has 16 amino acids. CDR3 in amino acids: CASSGRTGPLSYEQYF. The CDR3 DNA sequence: TGCGCCAGCAGCGGGAGGACAGGGCCCCTCTCCTACGAGCAGTACTTC. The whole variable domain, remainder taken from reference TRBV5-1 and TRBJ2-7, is KAGVTQTPRYLIKTRGQQVTLSCSPISGHRSVSWYQQTPGQGLQFLFEYFSETQRNKGNFPGRFSGRQFSNSRSEMNVSTLELGDSALYLCASSGRTGPLSYEQYFGPGTRLTVT.

CDR3: CAISGGLAGGYNSYEQYF. The DNA of the CDR3 is TGTGCCATCAGTGGCGGACTAGCGGGAGGGTATAACTCCTACGAGCAGTACTTC. The chain links TRBV10-3 to TRBJ2-7; 15 nucleotides match TRBD2. The CDR3 runs to 18 residues. The V and J ends lost 4 bases and 0 bases, in that order; junction bases with no gene match: 7. The germline CDR1 and CDR2 sequences are ENHRY and SYGVKD.

The CDR3 nucleotides read TGTGCCACTCGAGGGAGCTCCTACGAGCAGTACTTC. This encodes CATRGSSYEQYF. The chain couples TRBV5-8 to TRBJ2-7, with D possibly being TRBD2 (5 bases). This CDR3 comprises 12 residues. The germline gives CDR1 SGHTS, CDR2 YDEGEE. Trimming cost V 9 bases and J 0 bases, with 10 bases left between them.

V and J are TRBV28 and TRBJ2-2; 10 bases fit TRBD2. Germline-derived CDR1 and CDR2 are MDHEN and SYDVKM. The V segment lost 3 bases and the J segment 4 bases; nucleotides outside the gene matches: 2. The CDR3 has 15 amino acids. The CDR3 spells CASSFSSGGTGELFF. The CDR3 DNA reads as TGTGCCAGCAGTTTTTCTAGCGGGGGCACCGGGGAGCTGTTTTTT.

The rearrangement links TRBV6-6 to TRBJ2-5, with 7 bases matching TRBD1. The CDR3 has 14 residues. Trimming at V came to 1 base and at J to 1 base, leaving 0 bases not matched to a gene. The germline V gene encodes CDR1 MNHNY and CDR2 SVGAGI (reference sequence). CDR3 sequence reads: CASSYWDSQETQYF. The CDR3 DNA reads TGTGCCAGCAGTTACTGGGACAGCCAAGAGACCCAGTACTTC.

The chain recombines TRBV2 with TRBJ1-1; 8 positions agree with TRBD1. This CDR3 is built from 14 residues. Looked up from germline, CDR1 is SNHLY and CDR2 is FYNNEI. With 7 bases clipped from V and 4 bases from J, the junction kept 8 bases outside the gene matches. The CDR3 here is CASNRQGSGTEAFF. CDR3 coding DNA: TGTGCCAGCAACAGACAGGGGTCGGGCACTGAAGCTTTCTTT.

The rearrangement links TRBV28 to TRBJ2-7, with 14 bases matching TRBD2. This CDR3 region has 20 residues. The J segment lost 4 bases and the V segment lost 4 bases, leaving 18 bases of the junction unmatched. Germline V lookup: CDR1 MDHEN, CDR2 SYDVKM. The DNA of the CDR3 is TGTGCCAGCAGTTCCTATATACAGGGACTAGCGGGAGTGGGATCTTACGAGCAGTACTTC. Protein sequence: CASSSYIQGLAGVGSYEQYF.

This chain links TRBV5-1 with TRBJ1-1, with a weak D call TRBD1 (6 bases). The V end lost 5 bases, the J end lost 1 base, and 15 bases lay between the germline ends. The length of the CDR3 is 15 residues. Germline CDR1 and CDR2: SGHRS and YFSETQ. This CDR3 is CASSSTGTTNTEAFF. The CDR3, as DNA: TGCGCCAGCAGTTCCACCGGGACAACGAACACTGAAGCTTTCTTT.

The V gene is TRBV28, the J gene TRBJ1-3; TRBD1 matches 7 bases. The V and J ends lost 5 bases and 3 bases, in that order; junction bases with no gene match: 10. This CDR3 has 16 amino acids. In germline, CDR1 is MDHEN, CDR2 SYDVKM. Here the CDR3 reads CASSGKGAPIGNTIYF. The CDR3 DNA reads TGTGCCAGCAGTGGGAAGGGGGCCCCCATTGGAAACACCATATATTTT.

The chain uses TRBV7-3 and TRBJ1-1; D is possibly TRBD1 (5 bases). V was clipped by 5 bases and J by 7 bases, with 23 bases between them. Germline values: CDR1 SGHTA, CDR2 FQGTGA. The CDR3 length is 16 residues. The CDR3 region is CASSARAVSGIGEAFF. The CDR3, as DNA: TGTGCCAGCAGCGCCAGAGCTGTGTCAGGGATCGGTGAAGCTTTCTTT.

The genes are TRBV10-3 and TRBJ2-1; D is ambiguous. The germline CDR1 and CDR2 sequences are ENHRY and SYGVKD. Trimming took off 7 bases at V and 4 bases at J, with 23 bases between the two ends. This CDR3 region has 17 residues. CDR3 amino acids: CAINNLLSAGGYNEQFF. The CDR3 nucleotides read TGTGCCATCAACAATTTACTGAGCGCCGGTGGATACAATGAGCAGTTCTTC.

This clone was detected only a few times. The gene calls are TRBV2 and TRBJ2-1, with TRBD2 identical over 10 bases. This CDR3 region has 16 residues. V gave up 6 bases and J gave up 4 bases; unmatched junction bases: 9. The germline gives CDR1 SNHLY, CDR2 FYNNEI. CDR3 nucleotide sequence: TGTGCCAGCAGAGAGGGGGGTAGCGGGAGGTACAATGAGCAGTTCTTC. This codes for CASREGGSGRYNEQFF.

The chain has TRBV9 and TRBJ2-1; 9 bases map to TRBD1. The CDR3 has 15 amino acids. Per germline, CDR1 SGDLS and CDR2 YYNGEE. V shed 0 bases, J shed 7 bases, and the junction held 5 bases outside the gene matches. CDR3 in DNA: TGTGCCAGCAGCGTAGGACAGGGGGTCGCAAATGAGCAGTTCTTC. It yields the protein CASSVGQGVANEQFF. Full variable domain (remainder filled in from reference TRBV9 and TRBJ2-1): DSGVTQTPKHLITATGQRVTLRCSPRSGDLSVYWYQQSLDQGLQFLIQYYNGEERAKGNILERFSAQQFPDLHSELNLSSLELGDSALYFCASSVGQGVANEQFFGPGTRLTVL.

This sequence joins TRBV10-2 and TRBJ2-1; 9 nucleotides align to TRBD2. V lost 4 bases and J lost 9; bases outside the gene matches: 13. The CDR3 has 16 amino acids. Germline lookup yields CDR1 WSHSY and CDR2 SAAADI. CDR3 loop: CASSGSGSGSFLEQFF. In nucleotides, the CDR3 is TGCGCCAGCAGTGGGAGTGGTAGCGGGAGTTTTCTTGAGCAGTTCTTC.

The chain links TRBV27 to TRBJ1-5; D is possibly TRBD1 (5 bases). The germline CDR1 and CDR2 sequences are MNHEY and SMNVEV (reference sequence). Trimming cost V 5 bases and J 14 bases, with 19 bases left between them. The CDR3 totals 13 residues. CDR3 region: CASSPLGGESEHF. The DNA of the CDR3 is TGTGCCAGCAGTCCGCTGGGGGGTGAATCCGAGCATTTT.

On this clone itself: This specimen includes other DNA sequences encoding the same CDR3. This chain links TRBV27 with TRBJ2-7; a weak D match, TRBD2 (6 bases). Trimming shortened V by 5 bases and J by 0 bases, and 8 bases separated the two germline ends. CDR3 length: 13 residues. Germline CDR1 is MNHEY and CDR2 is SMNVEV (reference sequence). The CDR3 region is CASSLTSSYEQYF. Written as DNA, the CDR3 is TGTGCCAGCAGTCTGACTAGCTCCTACGAGCAGTACTTC.

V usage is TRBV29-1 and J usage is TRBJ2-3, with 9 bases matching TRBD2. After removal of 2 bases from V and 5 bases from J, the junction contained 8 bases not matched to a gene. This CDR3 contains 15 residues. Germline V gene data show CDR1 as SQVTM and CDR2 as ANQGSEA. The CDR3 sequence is CSVERVAGEGDTQYF. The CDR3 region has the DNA TGCAGCGTTGAAAGGGTAGCGGGAGAGGGAGATACGCAGTATTTT.

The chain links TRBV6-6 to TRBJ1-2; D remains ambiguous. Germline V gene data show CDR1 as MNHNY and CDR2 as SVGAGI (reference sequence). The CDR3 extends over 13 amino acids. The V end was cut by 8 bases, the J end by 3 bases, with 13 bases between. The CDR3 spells CASDRSGYYGYTF. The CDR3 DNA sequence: TGTGCCAGCGACCGGTCAGGATACTATGGCTACACCTTC.

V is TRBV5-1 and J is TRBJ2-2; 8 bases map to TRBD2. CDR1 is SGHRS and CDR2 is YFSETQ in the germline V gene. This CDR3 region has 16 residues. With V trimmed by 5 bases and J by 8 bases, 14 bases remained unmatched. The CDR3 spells CASRSGGTRTPGELFF. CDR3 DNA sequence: TGCGCCAGCAGATCGGGCGGGACTAGAACCCCTGGGGAGCTGTTTTTT.

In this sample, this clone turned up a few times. The CDR3 sequence is CASTTFLRNPSYEQYF. The DNA for the CDR3 is TGTGCCAGCACCACCTTCTTGCGGAATCCTTCCTACGAGCAGTACTTC. The chain is built from TRBV16 and TRBJ2-7; no firm D call. Deletions cut 7 bases from V and 1 base from J, with 20 bases between. This CDR3 contains 16 residues. CDR1 is KGHSY, CDR2 FQNENV, per germline.